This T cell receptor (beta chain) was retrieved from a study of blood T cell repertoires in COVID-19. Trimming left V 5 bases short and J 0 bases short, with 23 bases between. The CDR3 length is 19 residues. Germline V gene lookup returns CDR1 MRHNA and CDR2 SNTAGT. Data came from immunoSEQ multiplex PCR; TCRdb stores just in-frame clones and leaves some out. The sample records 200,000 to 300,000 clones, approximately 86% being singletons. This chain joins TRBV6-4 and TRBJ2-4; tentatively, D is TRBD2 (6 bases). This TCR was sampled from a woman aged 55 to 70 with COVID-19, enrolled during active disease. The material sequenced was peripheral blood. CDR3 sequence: CASSPGTPPIVLAKNIQYF. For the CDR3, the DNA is TGTGCCAGCAGTCCCGGGACTCCTCCTATAGTTCTAGCCAAAAACATTCAGTACTTC.